This T cell receptor (beta chain) was observed in a study of OX40 agonist ivuxolimab in advanced cancers. Trimming took off 2 bases at V and 6 bases at J, with 8 bases between the two ends. Looked up from germline, CDR1 is MNHEY and CDR2 is SVGAGI. CDR3 length equals 13 residues. With regard to this clone: Its antigen remains unidentified.

Only in-frame clones appear in the TCRdb table, and some are missing; sequencing was by immunoSEQ multiplex PCR. This sample carries 60,000 to 100,000 clones, approximately 92% of them seen once, and the ten largest clones take roughly 0.56%. Study-wide results and limits: Expanded clones were, on average, more numerous among CD8+ T cells than CD4+. Among the lowest peripheral clonal expansion occurred in 0.1-3.0 mg/kg partial responders. Several nonresponders also turned out to have low normalized T-cell clonal expansion.

This TCR came from an adult with an advanced solid tumor such as melanoma, head and neck, liver or kidney cancer. This material consisted of CD4+ or CD8+ T cells sorted from blood, taken in a trial of the OX40 agonist ivuxolimab. This chain connects TRBV6-5 to TRBJ1-5; D remains unclear. The CDR3 spells CASSYTWSQPQHF. The CDR3 coding sequence is TGTGCCAGCAGTTACACCTGGTCTCAGCCCCAGCATTTT.